This T cell receptor beta chain was profiled in a study of T cell responses to AZD1222 COVID-19 vaccine. Study at large: Second doses were pooled across both intervals (about 4 or about 12 weeks).

Study-level findings and limits: Clonal diversity was possibly underestimated, and the donors were mostly white British, with more females. Following two doses of AZD1222, Spike-specific TCR breadth and depth rose. Seropositive AZD1222 recipients at baseline numbered only five or six.

The length of the CDR3 is 15 residues. J lost 4 bases, V lost 2 bases, and 6 bases had no gene match. The germline V gene has CDR1 KGHSH and CDR2 LQKENI. Turning to this clone: Its antigen is as yet unknown.

The assay was immunoSEQ multiplex PCR, and TCRdb's table has in-frame clones only and misses some. Of approximately 100,000 clones in the sample, 85% to 90% were seen once. Sequencing used peripheral blood, obtained on day 0 of AZD1222 vaccination. This clonotype originated in an adult in good health. J is TRBJ1-2 and V is TRBV18; TRBD1 matches 8 bases. CDR3 DNA: TGTGCCAGCTCACCAGCAGGGGGCGCTGGCTATGGCTACACCTTC. Amino acid sequence: CASSPAGGAGYGYTF.